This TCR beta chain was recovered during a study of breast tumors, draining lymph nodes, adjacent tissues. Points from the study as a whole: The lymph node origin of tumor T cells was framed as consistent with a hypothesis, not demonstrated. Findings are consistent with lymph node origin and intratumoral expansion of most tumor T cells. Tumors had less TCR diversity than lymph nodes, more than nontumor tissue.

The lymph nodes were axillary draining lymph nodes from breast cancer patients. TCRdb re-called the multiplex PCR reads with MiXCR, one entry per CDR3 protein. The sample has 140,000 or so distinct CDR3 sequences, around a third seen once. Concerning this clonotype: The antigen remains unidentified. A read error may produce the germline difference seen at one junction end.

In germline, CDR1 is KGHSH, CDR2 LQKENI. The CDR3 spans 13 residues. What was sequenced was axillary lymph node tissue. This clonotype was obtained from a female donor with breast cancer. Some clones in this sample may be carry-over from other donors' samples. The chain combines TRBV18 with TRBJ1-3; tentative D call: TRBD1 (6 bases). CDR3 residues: CAAGGDGGHTIHF. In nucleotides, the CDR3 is TGTGCCGCCGGGGGCGATGGTGGACACACCATACATTTT. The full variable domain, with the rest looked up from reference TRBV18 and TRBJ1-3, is NAGVMQNPRHLVRRRGQEARLRCSPMKGHSHVYWYRQLPEEGLKFMVYLQKENIIDESGMPKERFSAEFPKEGPSILRIQQVVRGDSAAYFCAAGGDGGHTIHFGEGSWLTVV.